This TCR beta chain was retrieved from a study of blood T cell repertoires in COVID-19. Germline V lookup: CDR1 SGHDT, CDR2 YYEEEE. After removal of 5 bases from V and 3 bases from J, the junction contained 6 bases not matched to a gene. This CDR3 spans 16 amino acids. This clone was seen a few times. Profiling relied on immunoSEQ multiplex PCR, and the TCRdb table lists in-frame clones only, not all of them. The sample yields approximately 90,000 clones, approximately 84% seen once. Seattle patients were enrolled during active infection and followed longitudinally. The receptor comes from a man in his sixties or seventies with COVID-19, enrolled during active disease. V gene TRBV5-6 combines with J gene TRBJ2-2; TRBD2 aligns across 11 bases. Specimen: peripheral blood. The CDR3 coding sequence is TGTGCCAGCAGTTCTAGCGGGAGGCCCTACACCGGGGAGCTGTTTTTT. The encoded protein is CASSSSGRPYTGELFF.